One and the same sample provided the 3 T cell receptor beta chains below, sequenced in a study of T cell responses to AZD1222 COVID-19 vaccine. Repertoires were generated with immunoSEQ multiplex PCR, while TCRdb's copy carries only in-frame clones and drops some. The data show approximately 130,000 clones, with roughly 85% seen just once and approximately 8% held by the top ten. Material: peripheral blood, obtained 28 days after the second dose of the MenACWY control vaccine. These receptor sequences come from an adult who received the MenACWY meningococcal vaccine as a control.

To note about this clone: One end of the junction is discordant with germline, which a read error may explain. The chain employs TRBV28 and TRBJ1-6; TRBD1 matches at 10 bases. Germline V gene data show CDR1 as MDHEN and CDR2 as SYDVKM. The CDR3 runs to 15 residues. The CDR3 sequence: CASSPATGGYSPLHF. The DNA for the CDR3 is TGTGCCAGCAGTCCAGCGACAGGGGGCTATTCCCCCCTCCACTTT.

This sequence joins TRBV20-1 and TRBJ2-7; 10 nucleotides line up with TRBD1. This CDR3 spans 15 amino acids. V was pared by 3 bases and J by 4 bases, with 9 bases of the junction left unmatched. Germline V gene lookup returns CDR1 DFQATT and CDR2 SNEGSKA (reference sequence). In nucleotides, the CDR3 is TGCAGTGCTAGTCCCGACAGGGGGCCCGGTTACGAGCAGTACTTC. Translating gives CSASPDRGPGYEQYF.

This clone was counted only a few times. Here the CDR3 DNA reads TGTGCCAGCAGTTTTATGAGGGGAGTTGGCTACACCTTC. Encoded protein: CASSFMRGVGYTF. V and J are TRBV28 and TRBJ1-2; D is possibly TRBD1 (5 bases). Deletions cut 3 bases from V and 7 bases from J, with 12 bases between. Germline assignment: CDR1 MDHEN and CDR2 SYDVKM. The CDR3 runs to 13 residues.